Shown below are 27 T cell receptor beta chains from a single sample sequenced in a study of cytomegalovirus exposure and HLA in healthy donors. Amplification used 60 Vbeta primers and 13 Jbeta primers. Only in-frame clones appear in the TCRdb table, and some are missing; sequencing was by immunoSEQ multiplex PCR. The data hold about 190,000 clones, with around 81% observed a single time. What was sequenced was PBMCs. These receptors came from a man aged 18 to 35 in good health and CMV-seronegative.

The chain recombines TRBV9 with TRBJ2-2; 10 bases are shared with TRBD2. Trimming took 0 bases from V and 4 from J; bases not matched to a gene: 3. The CDR3 extends over 16 amino acids. Germline values: CDR1 SGDLS, CDR2 YYNGEE. The CDR3 nucleotides read TGTGCCAGCAGCGTAGATTTAGCGGGGGGCACCGGGGAGCTGTTTTTT. Encoded protein: CASSVDLAGGTGELFF.

This clone was observed a handful of times. The chain couples TRBV19 to TRBJ2-1; D might be TRBD2 (6 bases). V was trimmed by 8 bases and J by 6 bases, leaving 17 bases between them. CDR1 is LNHDA, CDR2 SQIVND, per germline (reference sequence). This CDR3 spans 14 amino acids. DNA for the CDR3: TGTGCCAGTGCCGGGACTTTCAAAACCAATGAGCAGTTCTTC. This sequence encodes CASAGTFKTNEQFF.

The chain carries TRBV10-3 and TRBJ1-2; D not certain. V was trimmed by 3 bases and J by 8 bases, leaving 13 bases between them. The CDR3 length is 13 residues. Germline loops: CDR1 ENHRY, CDR2 SYGVKD. This chain's CDR3 is CAISDGEPGGYTF. DNA of the CDR3: TGTGCCATCAGTGATGGGGAGCCTGGCGGCTACACCTTC.

This clone appeared a few times. This chain uses TRBV28 with TRBJ2-7, with TRBD1 as a possible D gene (6 bases). Germline CDR1 and CDR2: MDHEN and SYDVKM. The V gene lost 11 bases and the J gene lost 4 bases, with 18 bases spanning the gap. The CDR3 is 13 residues long. CDR3 sequence: CAGRRQVRYEQYF. In nucleotides, the CDR3 is TGTGCCGGGAGACGACAGGTACGGTACGAGCAGTACTTC.

The genes are TRBV23-1 and TRBJ2-5, with 10 bases aligning to TRBD1. TRBV23-1 is classed as an ORF, of uncertain function. J gave up 9 bases and V 0 bases, and 16 bases lay outside the gene matches. This CDR3 is 18 amino acids long. In DNA, the CDR3 is TGCGCCAGCAGTCAATCCCAGGACCGACAGGGGGCTAGAGGGTCCCAGTACTTC. Its translation is CASSQSQDRQGARGSQYF.

CDR3 sequence reads: CASSFYRTVSYEQYF. Written as DNA, the CDR3 is TGTGCCAGCAGCTTTTACCGGACAGTTTCCTACGAGCAGTACTTC. This chain connects TRBV5-8 to TRBJ2-7; a weak D match, TRBD1 (6 bases). The CDR3 totals 15 residues. Trimming removed 2 bases from V and 1 base from J, with 13 bases in between. CDR1 and CDR2 from the germline V gene are SGHTS and YDEGEE.

In its sample, this clone was seen a few times. V gene TRBV7-2 combines with J gene TRBJ2-2, with 8 bases lining up with TRBD2. V was clipped by 0 bases and J by 5 bases; unmatched bases: 5. From germline, CDR1 is SGHTA and CDR2 FQGNSA. The CDR3 runs 16 residues. In nucleotides, the CDR3 is TGTGCCAGCAGCTTAGCCGGGGGGGCGAGGACCGGGGAGCTGTTTTTT. Translating it yields CASSLAGGARTGELFF.

V gene TRBV7-2 combines with J gene TRBJ2-7; possible D gene TRBD2, 6 bases. CDR3 length equals 13 residues. Germline CDR1 SGHTA, CDR2 FQGNSA. The V gene lost 4 bases and the J gene lost 0 bases, with 7 bases spanning the gap. CDR3 nucleotide sequence: TGTGCCAGCAGCTGGGAGGTCTCCTACGAGCAGTACTTC. This encodes CASSWEVSYEQYF. Together with reference TRBV7-2 and TRBJ2-7, the CDR3 gives the full variable domain: GAGVSQSPSNKVTEKGKDVELRCDPISGHTALYWYRQSLGQGLEFLIYFQGNSAPDKSGLPSDRFSAERTGGSVSTLTIQRTQQEDSAVYLCASSWEVSYEQYFGPGTRLTVT.

This CDR3 is CASSRQAGVSTDTQYF. CDR3 in DNA: TGCGCCAGCAGCCGGCAAGCGGGGGTAAGCACAGATACGCAGTATTTT. The genes are TRBV5-1 and TRBJ2-3; TRBD2 matches at 8 bases. Germline values: CDR1 SGHRS, CDR2 YFSETQ. This CDR3 comprises 16 residues. Trimming took 4 bases from V and 0 from J; bases not matched to a gene: 7.

The rearrangement uses TRBV12-1 and TRBJ1-3; the D call TRBD1 from the table was never checked on the DNA. TRBV12-1 is described as a pseudogene. The CDR3 extends over 21 amino acids. The chain's CDR3 is CASSFLPRQGLLILSGNTIYF. In DNA, the CDR3 is TGTGCCAGCAGCTTCTTGCCCCGACAGGGGCTCTTAATCCTGTCTGGAAACACCATATATTTT.

The chain is built from TRBV6-1 and TRBJ1-1; D uncertain. Per germline, CDR1 MNHNS and CDR2 SASEGT. The CDR3 sequence is 14 residues long. The germline V and J ends were trimmed by 4 bases and 3 bases, with 12 bases remaining between them. CDR3 in amino acids: CASSVGGWDTEAFF. The CDR3 DNA reads as TGTGCCAGCAGTGTAGGAGGGTGGGACACTGAAGCTTTCTTT.

The chain links TRBV20-1 to TRBJ2-7; D gene unclear. Germline V gene lookup returns CDR1 DFQATT and CDR2 SNEGSKA (reference sequence). The CDR3 is 10 amino acids. V was shortened by 5 bases and J by 4 bases, with 6 bases between the two germline ends. CDR3 loop: CSAAGYEQYF. The DNA of the CDR3 is TGCAGTGCTGCAGGTTACGAGCAGTACTTC.

The chain couples TRBV27 to TRBJ1-1; 10 bases line up with TRBD1. This CDR3 is 17 amino acids long. Germline V gene data show CDR1 as MNHEY and CDR2 as SMNVEV (reference sequence). V lost 4 bases to trimming and J lost 5 bases; unmatched junction nucleotides: 13. The CDR3 region has the DNA TGTGCCAGCAGTTCAACCTCCCGGACAGGGGGACGGACTGAAGCTTTCTTT. It specifies CASSSTSRTGGRTEAFF.

This sequence joins TRBV25-1 and TRBJ1-3; the D is unclear. Trimming took 7 bases from V and 0 from J, leaving 13 bases between them. The germline V gene encodes CDR1 MGHDK and CDR2 SYGVNS. The CDR3 is 15 amino acids. The CDR3 is CASKEGSHSGNTIYF. The CDR3 nucleotides read TGTGCCAGCAAAGAGGGTTCACACTCTGGAAACACCATATATTTT.

The chain links TRBV19 to TRBJ2-3; a weak D match, TRBD1 (6 bases). Germline CDR1 LNHDA, CDR2 SQIVND (reference sequence). V shed 7 bases and J shed 0 bases, with 14 bases lying between them. The CDR3 sequence is 15 residues long. The CDR3 coding sequence is TGTGCCAGTAACGTTGGACAGTCTAGCACAGATACGCAGTATTTT. The encoded protein is CASNVGQSSTDTQYF.

V gene TRBV10-3 combines with J gene TRBJ2-5; the D gene is possibly TRBD2 (5 bases). The V end lost 3 bases, the J end lost 5 bases, and 19 bases lay between the germline ends. This CDR3 comprises 16 residues. Germline CDR1 and CDR2: ENHRY and SYGVKD. The CDR3 protein is CAISDQARGRGETQYF. The CDR3 DNA reads as TGTGCCATCAGTGACCAGGCTCGAGGGCGAGGGGAGACCCAGTACTTC.

The rearrangement uses TRBV9 and TRBJ2-1, with TRBD2 matching 12 bases. V lost 4 bases and J lost 6; bases outside the gene matches: 8. The germline V gene encodes CDR1 SGDLS and CDR2 YYNGEE. There are 16 residues in the CDR3. CDR3 loop: CASSPMTSGSFNEQFF. The DNA of the CDR3 is TGTGCCAGCAGCCCCATGACTAGCGGGAGCTTCAATGAGCAGTTCTTC.

CDR3: CASSPGDRAYEQYF. The DNA of the CDR3 is TGTGCCAGCAGCCCAGGGGACAGGGCCTACGAGCAGTACTTC. The genes are TRBV12-1 and TRBJ2-7; TRBD1 was called by the table and not checked on the DNA. TRBV12-1 is classified as a pseudogene. There are 14 residues in the CDR3.

This clone was recorded a few times. The chain recombines TRBV19 with TRBJ1-2, with D unclear. This CDR3 has 14 amino acids. Germline CDR1 reads LNHDA; CDR2 reads SQIVND (reference sequence). V was pared by 3 bases and J by 4 bases, with 12 bases between. CDR3 nucleotide sequence: TGTGCCAGTAGTATCGAGGGAATCGGCTATGGCTACACCTTC. As protein: CASSIEGIGYGYTF.

V and J are TRBV18 and TRBJ2-7; TRBD1 matches 9 bases. Germline V CDR1 and CDR2: KGHSH, LQKENI. CDR3 length: 15 amino acids. V shed 4 bases, J shed 1 base, and the junction held 5 bases outside the gene matches. Written as DNA, the CDR3 is TGTGCCAGCTCACTCGGACAGGGGCCTTCCTACGAGCAGTACTTC. It encodes CASSLGQGPSYEQYF.

This sequence joins TRBV2 and TRBJ2-1; tentatively, D is TRBD1 (5 bases). The CDR3 contains 15 residues. From germline, CDR1 is SNHLY and CDR2 FYNNEI. Trimming left V 1 base short and J 11 bases short, with 18 bases between. In DNA form, the CDR3 reads TGTGCCAGCAGTGAAGTAGGTCGGACAAGTTCGAAGCAGTTCTTC. Its protein is CASSEVGRTSSKQFF. The variable domain in full, completed from reference TRBV2 and TRBJ2-1, reads EPEVTQTPSHQVTQMGQEVILRCVPISNHLYFYWYRQILGQKVEFLVSFYNNEISEKSEIFDDQFSVERPDGSNFTLKIRSTKLEDSAMYFCASSEVGRTSSKQFFGPGTRLTVL.

This rearrangement joins TRBV19 to TRBJ1-4, with a possible D match to TRBD1 (6 bases). CDR1 is LNHDA and CDR2 is SQIVND in the germline V gene (reference sequence). The CDR3 loop spans 14 amino acids. The ends were cut back, 5 bases at V and 8 bases at J, with 15 bases in the middle. Here the CDR3 reads CASSAQGLREKLFF. The DNA of the CDR3 is TGTGCCAGTAGTGCTCAGGGGTTGCGAGAAAAACTGTTTTTT.

The rearrangement links TRBV2 to TRBJ1-1; 7 nucleotides line up with TRBD1. In germline, CDR1 is SNHLY, CDR2 FYNNEI. Germline trimming cut 6 bases from V and 0 bases from J; bases unmatched to any gene: 4. The CDR3 extends over 14 amino acids. CDR3 residues: CASRLGGMNTEAFF. In DNA form, the CDR3 reads TGTGCCAGCAGACTAGGGGGCATGAACACTGAAGCTTTCTTT.

The chain is built from TRBV6-1 and TRBJ2-3; 9 nucleotides match TRBD2. With 2 bases clipped from V and 5 bases from J, the junction kept 11 bases outside the gene matches. CDR3 length: 17 amino acids. CDR1 MNHNS and CDR2 SASEGT come from the germline V gene. The CDR3 loop reads CASSEMGGGGRQDTQYF. As DNA, the CDR3 is TGTGCCAGCAGTGAAATGGGCGGGGGGGGCCGACAAGATACGCAGTATTTT.

V usage is TRBV9 and J usage is TRBJ2-2; possibly TRBD2 for D (6 bases). This CDR3 contains 16 residues. Between the trimmed V and J ends, which lost 2 bases and 0 bases, there was a span of 11 bases. Germline CDR1 is SGDLS and CDR2 is YYNGEE. In DNA form, the CDR3 reads TGTGCCAGCAGCGTGAGGAGGGATTCGAACACCGGGGAGCTGTTTTTT. It translates to CASSVRRDSNTGELFF. Full variable domain (outside the CDR3, taken from reference TRBV9 and TRBJ2-2): DSGVTQTPKHLITATGQRVTLRCSPRSGDLSVYWYQQSLDQGLQFLIQYYNGEERAKGNILERFSAQQFPDLHSELNLSSLELGDSALYFCASSVRRDSNTGELFFGEGSRLTVL.

Only a few counts were recorded for this clone. This rearrangement joins TRBV14 to TRBJ2-7; 9 positions match TRBD2. This CDR3 comprises 15 residues. The V and J ends lost 0 bases and 9 bases, in that order; junction bases with no gene match: 9. Germline V lookup: CDR1 SGHDN, CDR2 FVKESK. The CDR3 sequence is CASSQDSAGGRLQYF. DNA for the CDR3: TGTGCCAGCAGCCAAGATTCGGCGGGAGGGCGTTTGCAGTACTTC.

The genes are TRBV18 and TRBJ2-3; 10 bases align to TRBD2. Germline V CDR1 and CDR2: KGHSH, LQKENI. V lost 2 bases and J lost 2; bases outside the gene matches: 7. This CDR3 is built from 17 residues. The CDR3 DNA reads TGTGCCAGCTCACCAATTGCTAGCGGGGGCCACACAGATACGCAGTATTTT. Its translation is CASSPIASGGHTDTQYF.